A selection of T cell receptor beta chains follows, all from one sample in a study of blood T cell repertoires in COVID-19. Using immunoSEQ multiplex PCR, the repertoire was profiled, and TCRdb retains in-frame clones only, with some absent. The sample holds about 170,000 clones, approximately 81% seen once. Sequencing was performed on peripheral blood. The origin of the receptors is a woman aged 65 to 85 with COVID-19, enrolled during active disease. The CDR3 runs from the conserved cysteine through the conserved F or W. D genes are given only for firm matches. Rows may omit the clone size; those that give it use once, few, many or a size class.

v_call	clone_size	j_call	d_call	cdr3_nt	cdr3_aa
TRBV29-1	NA	TRBJ2-3	NA	TGCAGCGTTGTTCTAGCATGGCCCCGGGCAGATACGCAGTATTTT	CSVVLAWPRADTQYF
TRBV15	NA	TRBJ2-2	NA	TGTGCCACCAGCAGAGATCGTGGTGCGGGGGCGAGGACCGGGGAGCTGTTTTTT	CATSRDRGAGARTGELFF
TRBV6-5	NA	TRBJ1-2	TRBD1	TGTGCCAGCAATCCGGGACAGGGTAACTATGGCTACACCTTC	CASNPGQGNYGYTF
TRBV24-1	NA	TRBJ1-1	NA	TGTGCCACCGAAGGGGGCACTGAAGCTTTCTTT	CATEGGTEAFF
TRBV18	NA	TRBJ1-2	NA	TGTGCCAGCTCACCGCCTCTGGTAGCCCCAAACTATGGCTACACCTTC	CASSPPLVAPNYGYTF
TRBV5-4	NA	TRBJ2-1	NA	TGTGCCAGCAGCTTAGTGGGGGGGCGGGGCAATGAGCAGTTCTTC	CASSLVGGRGNEQFF
TRBV18	NA	TRBJ1-1	TRBD1	TGTGCCAGCTCAGCTCGCAGGGGGTTGCGCACTGAAGCTTTCTTT	CASSARRGLRTEAFF
TRBV19	NA	TRBJ2-4	NA	TGTGCCAGTAGTTTCGGAAACATTCAGTACTTC	CASSFGNIQYF
TRBV28	NA	TRBJ2-7	TRBD1	TGTGCCAGCAGTTCACGGGACAGCCCCTACGAGCAGTACTTC	CASSSRDSPYEQYF
TRBV28	NA	TRBJ1-3	NA	TGTGCCAGCAGTTTAACCCTGCCTACTGGAAACACCATATATTTT	CASSLTLPTGNTIYF
TRBV27	NA	TRBJ2-7	NA	TGTGCCAGCAGTTTACAGGGCAATCCCTACGAGCAGTACTTC	CASSLQGNPYEQYF
TRBV3-1/TRBV3-2	NA	TRBJ2-1	TRBD2	TGTGCCAGCAGTCCCCTAGCGGGGGGGCCTAATGAGCAGTTCTTC	CASSPLAGGPNEQFF
TRBV5-4	NA	TRBJ2-2	NA	TGTGCCAGCAGCTTGGTGAGGGACACCGGGGAGCTGTTTTTT	CASSLVRDTGELFF
TRBV28	NA	TRBJ2-5	NA	TGTGCCAGCTGGGCAGGGGTAGAGACCCAGTACTTC	CASWAGVETQYF
TRBV7-2	NA	TRBJ1-2	TRBD1	TGTGCCAGCAGCTTAGGTGGGGGACAGGGGAGCTATGGCTACACCTTC	CASSLGGGQGSYGYTF
TRBV6-2/TRBV6-3	once	TRBJ1-5	NA	TGTGCCAGCAGTTACTCGGAGGGTCAGCCCCAGCATTTT	CASSYSEGQPQHF
TRBV20-1	NA	TRBJ2-3	NA	TGCAGTGCCGAGGGTGAAGATACGCAGTATTTT	CSAEGEDTQYF
TRBV14	NA	TRBJ1-3	NA	TGTGCCAGCAGCCAAGCCGGGTCAAACACCATATATTTT	CASSQAGSNTIYF
TRBV5-1	few	TRBJ1-1	TRBD1	TGCGCCAGCAGCTTTGGTGGACAGGGGAACACTGAAGCTTTCTTT	CASSFGGQGNTEAFF
TRBV2	NA	TRBJ1-4	NA	TGTGCCAGCAAAACGGAAGGAGTCGGCGAAAAACTGTTTTTT	CASKTEGVGEKLFF
TRBV19	NA	TRBJ1-2	NA	TGTGCCACCTCTACAGGGCCCGGCTACACCTTC	CATSTGPGYTF
TRBV11-3	NA	TRBJ2-3	NA	TGTGCCAGCAGCTTAGGCGGGATGTCAGATACGCAGTATTTT	CASSLGGMSDTQYF
TRBV19	NA	TRBJ1-2	NA	TGTGCCAGTAACGGACAGCCCCTCGGTGGCTACACCTTC	CASNGQPLGGYTF
TRBV7-4	NA	TRBJ1-5	NA	TGTGCCAGCAGCTTAGCGTTTAGTGAGTGCGAGCGTCATCAGCCCCAGCATTTT	CASSLAFSECERHQPQHF
TRBV5-6	NA	TRBJ2-1	TRBD1	TGTGCCAGCAGCTTTGGGACAGGGGATGTCAATGAGCAGTTCTTC	CASSFGTGDVNEQFF
TRBV7-2	NA	TRBJ2-5	NA	TGTGCCAGCAGCCCTCGCCGGCAAGAGACCCAGTACTTC	CASSPRRQETQYF
TRBV28	few	TRBJ2-4	TRBD1	TGTGCCAGCAGCATGACAGGGACGAACATTCAGTACTTC	CASSMTGTNIQYF
TRBV19	NA	TRBJ1-2	TRBD1	TGTGCCAGTAGTATACCAGGGGGACGTGGCTACACCTTC	CASSIPGGRGYTF
TRBV5-1	NA	TRBJ1-1	NA	TGCGCCAGCAGCTTTCCGGGGGAGCCTGAAGCTTTCTTT	CASSFPGEPEAFF
TRBV12-3/TRBV12-4	NA	TRBJ2-7	TRBD1	TGTGCCAGCGGGGACAGGGGGCTCTACGAGCAGTACTTC	CASGDRGLYEQYF
TRBV30	NA	TRBJ2-7	TRBD2	TGTGCCTGGAGTGTAAGCGGGAGCCCCTACGAGCAGTACTTC	CAWSVSGSPYEQYF
TRBV5-4	NA	TRBJ2-2	NA	TGTGCCAGCAGCTGGGCGGGGAGGAACACCGGGGAGCTGTTTTTT	CASSWAGRNTGELFF
TRBV5-5	NA	TRBJ2-7	TRBD1	TGTGCCAGCAGCCTAGCCGGGACAGGTCCCTACGAGCAGTACTTC	CASSLAGTGPYEQYF
TRBV4-1	NA	TRBJ2-5	TRBD2	TGCGCCAGCAGTTATAGCGGGGGGGTCCGGGAGACCCAGTACTTC	CASSYSGGVRETQYF
TRBV28	NA	TRBJ1-2	NA	TGTGCCAGCAGTCTAGGGGGTGGCTACACCTTC	CASSLGGGYTF
TRBV2	once	TRBJ1-2	TRBD1	TGTGCCAGCTGGAGACAGGGAACTAACTATGGCTACACCTTC	CASWRQGTNYGYTF
TRBV5-1	NA	TRBJ1-2	TRBD1	TGCGCCAGCAGCCAGGGACAGGGAGGGTATGGCTACACCTTC	CASSQGQGGYGYTF
TRBV18	NA	TRBJ2-1	TRBD2	TGTGCCAGCTCACCCCCCGGGAGGAGCAACAATGAGCAGTTCTTC	CASSPPGRSNNEQFF